This TCR beta chain was recovered during a study of blood T cell repertoires in COVID-19. At the level of the study: The study drew acute and convalescent COVID-19 samples from the United States, Italy and Spain. From T cells, B-cell-depleted T cells, or PBMCs came the material, which was cDNA or gDNA.

Original data processing: Reference gene primer amplification gave nucleated cell count estimates. Produced via immunoSEQ multiplex PCR; TCRdb's table is partial and in-frame only. That table gives V, J and clone size, and the DNA gave D and trimming. The sample contains about 110,000 clones, roughly 84% of which appear only once. CDR1 and CDR2 from the germline V gene are SGHDT and YYEEEE. Trimming took 4 bases from V and 7 from J; bases not matched to a gene: 3. The CDR3 spans 13 residues. This sequence was found in a human donor in a cohort sampled during active COVID-19. V is TRBV5-6 and J is TRBJ1-4; 8 bases agree with TRBD1. The specimen sequenced was peripheral blood. The DNA for the CDR3 is TGTGCCAGCAGCGCTACAGGGGGTGAAAAACTGTTTTTT. Its protein is CASSATGGEKLFF.